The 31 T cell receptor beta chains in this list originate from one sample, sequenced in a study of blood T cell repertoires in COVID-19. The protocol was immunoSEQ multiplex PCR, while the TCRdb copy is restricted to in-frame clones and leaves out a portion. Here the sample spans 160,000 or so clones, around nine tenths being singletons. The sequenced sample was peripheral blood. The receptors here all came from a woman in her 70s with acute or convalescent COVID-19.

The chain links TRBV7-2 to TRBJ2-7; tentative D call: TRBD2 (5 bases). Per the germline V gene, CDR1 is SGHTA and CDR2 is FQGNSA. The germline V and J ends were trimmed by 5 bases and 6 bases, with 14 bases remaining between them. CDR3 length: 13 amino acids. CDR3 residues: CASSPSLAGEQYF. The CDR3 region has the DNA TGTGCCAGCAGCCCCTCCCTGGCGGGCGAGCAGTACTTC.

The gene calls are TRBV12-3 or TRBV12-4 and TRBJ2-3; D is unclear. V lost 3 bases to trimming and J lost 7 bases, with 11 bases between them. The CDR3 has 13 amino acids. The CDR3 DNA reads TGTGCCAGCAGTTTCCCTAGTGGGTATACGCAGTATTTT. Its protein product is CASSFPSGYTQYF.

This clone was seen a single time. This chain's CDR3 is CASTPFFRLREQYV. The CDR3 region has the DNA TGTGCCAGCACTCCCTTTTTTCGCCTGAGGGAGCAGTACGTC. V gene TRBV14 combines with J gene TRBJ2-7; D remains ambiguous. This CDR3 region has 14 residues. The V end lost 7 bases, the J end lost 7 bases, and 20 bases lay between the germline ends. Germline V gives CDR1 SGHDN, CDR2 FVKESK.

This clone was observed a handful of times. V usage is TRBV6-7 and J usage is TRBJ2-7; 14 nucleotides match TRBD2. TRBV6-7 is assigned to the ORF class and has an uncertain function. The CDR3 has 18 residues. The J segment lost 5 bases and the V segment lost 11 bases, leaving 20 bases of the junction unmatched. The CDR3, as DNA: TGTGCCGACCATTACTTTCCTGGACTAGCGGGGGGCGGCAACGAGCAGTACGTC. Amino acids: CADHYFPGLAGGGNEQYV.

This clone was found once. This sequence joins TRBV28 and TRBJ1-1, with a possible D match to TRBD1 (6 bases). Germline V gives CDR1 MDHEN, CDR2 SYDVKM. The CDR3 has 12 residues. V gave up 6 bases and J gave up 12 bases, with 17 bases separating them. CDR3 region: CASSLLVQGTFF. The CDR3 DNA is TGTGCCAGCAGCCTTTTGGTGCAGGGGACTTTCTTT.

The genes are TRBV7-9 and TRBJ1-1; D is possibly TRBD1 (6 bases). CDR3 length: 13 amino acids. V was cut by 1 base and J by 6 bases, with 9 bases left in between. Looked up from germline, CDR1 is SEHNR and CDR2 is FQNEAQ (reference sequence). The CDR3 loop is CASSLDSGAEAFF. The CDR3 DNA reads TGTGCCAGCAGCTTAGATTCAGGGGCTGAAGCTTTCTTT.

Here the CDR3 reads CASINPGQFSYGYTF. For the CDR3, the DNA is TGTGCCAGTATCAATCCGGGACAATTCTCCTATGGCTACACCTTC. The chain is built from TRBV19 and TRBJ1-2; possible D gene TRBD1, 6 bases. Germline V CDR1 and CDR2: LNHDA, SQIVND (reference sequence). Trimming took 7 bases from V and 4 from J, leaving 19 bases between them. The CDR3 consists of 15 residues.

The DNA for the CDR3 is TGTGCCAGTAGTAAGGGACAGGGGAGCATCTACGAGCAGTACTTC. Protein product: CASSKGQGSIYEQYF. The chain couples TRBV19 to TRBJ2-7; 10 bases map to TRBD1. Germline CDR1 is LNHDA and CDR2 is SQIVND (reference sequence). V shed 4 bases, J shed 3 bases, and the junction held 6 bases outside the gene matches. The length of the CDR3 is 15 residues.

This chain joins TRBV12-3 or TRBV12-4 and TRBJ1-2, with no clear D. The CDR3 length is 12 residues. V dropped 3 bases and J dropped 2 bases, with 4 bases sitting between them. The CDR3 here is CASSFENYGYTF. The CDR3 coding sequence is TGTGCCAGCAGTTTTGAGAACTATGGCTACACCTTC.

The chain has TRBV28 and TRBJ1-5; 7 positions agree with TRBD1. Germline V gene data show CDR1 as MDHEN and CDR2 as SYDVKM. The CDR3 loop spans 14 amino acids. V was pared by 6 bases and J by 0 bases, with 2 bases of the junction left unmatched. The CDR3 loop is CASSGTVSNQPQHF. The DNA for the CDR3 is TGTGCCAGCAGCGGGACAGTTAGCAATCAGCCCCAGCATTTT.

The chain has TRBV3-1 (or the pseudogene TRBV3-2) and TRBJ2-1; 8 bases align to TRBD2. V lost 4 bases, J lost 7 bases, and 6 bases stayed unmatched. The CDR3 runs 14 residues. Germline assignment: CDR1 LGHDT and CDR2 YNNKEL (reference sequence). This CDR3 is CASSPPGGGNEQFF. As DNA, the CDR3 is TGTGCCAGCAGCCCCCCCGGCGGGGGGAATGAGCAGTTCTTC.

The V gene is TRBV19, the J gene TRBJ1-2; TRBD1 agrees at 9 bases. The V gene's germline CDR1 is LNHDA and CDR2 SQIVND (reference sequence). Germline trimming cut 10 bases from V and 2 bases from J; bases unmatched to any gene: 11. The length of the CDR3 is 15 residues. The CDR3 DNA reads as TGTGCCACCAAGGTTCCCGGGACAGGGAACTATGGCTACACCTTC. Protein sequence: CATKVPGTGNYGYTF.

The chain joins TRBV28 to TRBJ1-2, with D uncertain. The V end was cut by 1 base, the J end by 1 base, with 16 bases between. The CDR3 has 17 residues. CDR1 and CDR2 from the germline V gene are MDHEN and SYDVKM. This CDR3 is CASSLSGLGAHNYGYTF. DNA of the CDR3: TGTGCCAGCAGTTTATCGGGATTAGGTGCCCATAACTATGGCTACACCTTC.

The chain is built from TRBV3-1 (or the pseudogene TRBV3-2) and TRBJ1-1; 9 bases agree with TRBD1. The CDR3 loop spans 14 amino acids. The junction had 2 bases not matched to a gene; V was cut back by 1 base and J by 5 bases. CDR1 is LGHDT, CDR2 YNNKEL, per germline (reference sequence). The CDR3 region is CASSQGQGVTEAFF. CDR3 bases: TGTGCCAGCAGCCAAGGACAGGGGGTGACTGAAGCTTTCTTT.

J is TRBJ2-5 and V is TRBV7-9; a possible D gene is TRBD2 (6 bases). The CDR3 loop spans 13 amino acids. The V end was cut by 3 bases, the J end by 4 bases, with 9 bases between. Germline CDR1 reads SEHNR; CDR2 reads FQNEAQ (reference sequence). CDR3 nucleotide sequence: TGTGCCAGCAGCTTTGTGGAGGGAGAGACCCAGTACTTC. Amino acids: CASSFVEGETQYF.

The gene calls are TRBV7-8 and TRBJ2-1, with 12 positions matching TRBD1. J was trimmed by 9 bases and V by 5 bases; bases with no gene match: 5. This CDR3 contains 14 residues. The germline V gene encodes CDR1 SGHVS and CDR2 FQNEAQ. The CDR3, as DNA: TGTGCCAGCAGCCGGGGACAGGGGGCCGGTGAGCAGTTCTTC. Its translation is CASSRGQGAGEQFF. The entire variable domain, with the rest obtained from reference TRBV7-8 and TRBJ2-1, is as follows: GAGVSQSPRYKVAKRGQDVALRCDPISGHVSLFWYQQALGQGPEFLTYFQNEAQLDKSGLPSDRFFAERPEGSVSTLKIQRTQQEDSAVYLCASSRGQGAGEQFFGPGTRLTVL.

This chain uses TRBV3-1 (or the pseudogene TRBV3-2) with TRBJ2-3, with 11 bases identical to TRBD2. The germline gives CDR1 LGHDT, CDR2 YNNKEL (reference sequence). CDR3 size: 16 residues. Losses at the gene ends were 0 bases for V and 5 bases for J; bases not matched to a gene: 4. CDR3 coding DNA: TGTGCCAGCAGCCAAGAGTTAGCGGGGGGGAAAGATACGCAGTATTTT. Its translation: CASSQELAGGKDTQYF.

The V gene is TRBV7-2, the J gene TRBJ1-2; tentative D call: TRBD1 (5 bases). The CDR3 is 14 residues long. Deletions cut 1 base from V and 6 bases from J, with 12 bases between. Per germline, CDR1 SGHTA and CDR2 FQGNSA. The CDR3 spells CASSLVRQGNGYTF. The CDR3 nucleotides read TGTGCCAGCAGCTTAGTTAGGCAGGGTAATGGCTACACCTTC.

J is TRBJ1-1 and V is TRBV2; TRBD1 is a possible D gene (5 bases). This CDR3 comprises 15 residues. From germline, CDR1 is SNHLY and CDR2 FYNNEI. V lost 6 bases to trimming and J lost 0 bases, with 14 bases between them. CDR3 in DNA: TGTGCCAGCAGGGGACTCGGGGCTTTGAACACTGAAGCTTTCTTT. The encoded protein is CASRGLGALNTEAFF.

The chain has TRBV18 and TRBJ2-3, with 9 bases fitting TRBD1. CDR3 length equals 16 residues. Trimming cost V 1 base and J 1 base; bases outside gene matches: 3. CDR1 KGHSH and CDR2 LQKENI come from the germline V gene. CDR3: CASSPQQGAGTDTQYF. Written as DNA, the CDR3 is TGTGCCAGCTCACCACAACAGGGGGCTGGCACAGATACGCAGTATTTT.

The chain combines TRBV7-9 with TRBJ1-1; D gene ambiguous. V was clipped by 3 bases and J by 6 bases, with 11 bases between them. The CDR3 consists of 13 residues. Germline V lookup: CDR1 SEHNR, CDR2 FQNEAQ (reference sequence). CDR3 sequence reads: CASSFTAHPEAFF. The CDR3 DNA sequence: TGTGCCAGCAGCTTTACAGCCCACCCTGAAGCTTTCTTT.

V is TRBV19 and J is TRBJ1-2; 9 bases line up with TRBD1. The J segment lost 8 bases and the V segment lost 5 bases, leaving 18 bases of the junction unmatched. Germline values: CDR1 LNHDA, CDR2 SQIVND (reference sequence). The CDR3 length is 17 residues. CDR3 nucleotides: TGTGCCAGTAGTCCTGGTCCGTTGACAGGGGGTCGGGACGGCTACACCTTC. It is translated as CASSPGPLTGGRDGYTF.

The CDR3 sequence: CASSPRPEGQPQHF. DNA for the CDR3: TGTGCCAGCAGCCCTCGGCCGGAGGGTCAGCCCCAGCATTTT. V and J are TRBV5-4 and TRBJ1-5, with D uncertain. Germline V CDR1 and CDR2: SGHNT, YYREEE (reference sequence). The CDR3 has 14 amino acids. The ends were cut back, 4 bases at V and 6 bases at J, with 14 bases in the middle.

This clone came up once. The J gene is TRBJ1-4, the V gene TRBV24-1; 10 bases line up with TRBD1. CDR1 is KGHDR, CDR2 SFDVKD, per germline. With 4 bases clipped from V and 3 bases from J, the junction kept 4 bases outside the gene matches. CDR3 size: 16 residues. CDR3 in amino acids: CATSEGTGAANEKLFF. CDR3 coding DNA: TGTGCCACCAGTGAGGGGACAGGGGCTGCTAATGAAAAACTGTTTTTT.

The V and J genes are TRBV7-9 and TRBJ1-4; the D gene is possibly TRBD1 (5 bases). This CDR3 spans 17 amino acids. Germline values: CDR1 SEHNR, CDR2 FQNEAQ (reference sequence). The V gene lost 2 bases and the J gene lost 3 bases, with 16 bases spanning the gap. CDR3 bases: TGTGCCAGCAGCTTACGATCACCTGGGGCGGCTAATGAAAAACTGTTTTTT. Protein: CASSLRSPGAANEKLFF.

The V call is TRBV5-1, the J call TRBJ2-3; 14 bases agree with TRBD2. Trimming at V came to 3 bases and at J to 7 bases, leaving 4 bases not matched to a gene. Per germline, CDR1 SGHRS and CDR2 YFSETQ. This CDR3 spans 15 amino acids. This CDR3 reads CASSSGLAGGNTQYF. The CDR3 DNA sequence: TGCGCCAGCAGCTCAGGACTAGCGGGGGGAAATACGCAGTATTTT.

The CDR3 spells CASSQGVGGVETQYF. The CDR3 DNA reads as TGTGCCAGCAGCCAAGGGGTGGGCGGGGTAGAGACCCAGTACTTC. The chain couples TRBV3-1 (or the pseudogene TRBV3-2) to TRBJ2-5, with D maybe TRBD2 (6 bases). Germline V gene data show CDR1 as LGHDT and CDR2 as YNNKEL (reference sequence). V was trimmed by 1 base and J by 4 bases, leaving 13 bases between them. This CDR3 spans 15 amino acids.

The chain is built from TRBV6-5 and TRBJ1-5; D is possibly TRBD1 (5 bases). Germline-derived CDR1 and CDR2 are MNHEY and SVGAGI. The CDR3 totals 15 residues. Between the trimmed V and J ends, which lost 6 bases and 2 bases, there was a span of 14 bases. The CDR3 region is CASRAVGGRNQPQHF. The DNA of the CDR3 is TGTGCCAGCAGGGCCGTCGGGGGTCGCAATCAGCCCCAGCATTTT.

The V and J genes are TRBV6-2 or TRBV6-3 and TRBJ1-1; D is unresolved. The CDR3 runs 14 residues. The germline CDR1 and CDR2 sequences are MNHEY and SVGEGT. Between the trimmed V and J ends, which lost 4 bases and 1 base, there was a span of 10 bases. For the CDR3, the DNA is TGTGCCAGCAGTTCACGAGCAGGGAACACTGAAGCTTTCTTT. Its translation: CASSSRAGNTEAFF.

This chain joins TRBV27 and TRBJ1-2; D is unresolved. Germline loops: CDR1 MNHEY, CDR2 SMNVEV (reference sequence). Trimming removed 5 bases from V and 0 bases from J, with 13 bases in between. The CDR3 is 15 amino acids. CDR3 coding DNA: TGTGCCAGCAGTCCGTCGGGAGCAGCTAACTATGGCTACACCTTC. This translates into CASSPSGAANYGYTF.

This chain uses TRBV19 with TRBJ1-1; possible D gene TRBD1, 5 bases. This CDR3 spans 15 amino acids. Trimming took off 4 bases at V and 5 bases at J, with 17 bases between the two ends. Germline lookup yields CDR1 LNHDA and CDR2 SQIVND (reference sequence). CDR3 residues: CASSKGVSDGTEAFF. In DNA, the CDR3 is TGTGCCAGTAGTAAAGGGGTGTCTGACGGGACTGAAGCTTTCTTT. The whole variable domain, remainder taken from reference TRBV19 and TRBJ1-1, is DGGITQSPKYLFRKEGQNVTLSCEQNLNHDAMYWYRQDPGQGLRLIYYSQIVNDFQKGDIAEGYSVSREKKESFPLTVTSAQKNPTAFYLCASSKGVSDGTEAFFGQGTRLTVV.